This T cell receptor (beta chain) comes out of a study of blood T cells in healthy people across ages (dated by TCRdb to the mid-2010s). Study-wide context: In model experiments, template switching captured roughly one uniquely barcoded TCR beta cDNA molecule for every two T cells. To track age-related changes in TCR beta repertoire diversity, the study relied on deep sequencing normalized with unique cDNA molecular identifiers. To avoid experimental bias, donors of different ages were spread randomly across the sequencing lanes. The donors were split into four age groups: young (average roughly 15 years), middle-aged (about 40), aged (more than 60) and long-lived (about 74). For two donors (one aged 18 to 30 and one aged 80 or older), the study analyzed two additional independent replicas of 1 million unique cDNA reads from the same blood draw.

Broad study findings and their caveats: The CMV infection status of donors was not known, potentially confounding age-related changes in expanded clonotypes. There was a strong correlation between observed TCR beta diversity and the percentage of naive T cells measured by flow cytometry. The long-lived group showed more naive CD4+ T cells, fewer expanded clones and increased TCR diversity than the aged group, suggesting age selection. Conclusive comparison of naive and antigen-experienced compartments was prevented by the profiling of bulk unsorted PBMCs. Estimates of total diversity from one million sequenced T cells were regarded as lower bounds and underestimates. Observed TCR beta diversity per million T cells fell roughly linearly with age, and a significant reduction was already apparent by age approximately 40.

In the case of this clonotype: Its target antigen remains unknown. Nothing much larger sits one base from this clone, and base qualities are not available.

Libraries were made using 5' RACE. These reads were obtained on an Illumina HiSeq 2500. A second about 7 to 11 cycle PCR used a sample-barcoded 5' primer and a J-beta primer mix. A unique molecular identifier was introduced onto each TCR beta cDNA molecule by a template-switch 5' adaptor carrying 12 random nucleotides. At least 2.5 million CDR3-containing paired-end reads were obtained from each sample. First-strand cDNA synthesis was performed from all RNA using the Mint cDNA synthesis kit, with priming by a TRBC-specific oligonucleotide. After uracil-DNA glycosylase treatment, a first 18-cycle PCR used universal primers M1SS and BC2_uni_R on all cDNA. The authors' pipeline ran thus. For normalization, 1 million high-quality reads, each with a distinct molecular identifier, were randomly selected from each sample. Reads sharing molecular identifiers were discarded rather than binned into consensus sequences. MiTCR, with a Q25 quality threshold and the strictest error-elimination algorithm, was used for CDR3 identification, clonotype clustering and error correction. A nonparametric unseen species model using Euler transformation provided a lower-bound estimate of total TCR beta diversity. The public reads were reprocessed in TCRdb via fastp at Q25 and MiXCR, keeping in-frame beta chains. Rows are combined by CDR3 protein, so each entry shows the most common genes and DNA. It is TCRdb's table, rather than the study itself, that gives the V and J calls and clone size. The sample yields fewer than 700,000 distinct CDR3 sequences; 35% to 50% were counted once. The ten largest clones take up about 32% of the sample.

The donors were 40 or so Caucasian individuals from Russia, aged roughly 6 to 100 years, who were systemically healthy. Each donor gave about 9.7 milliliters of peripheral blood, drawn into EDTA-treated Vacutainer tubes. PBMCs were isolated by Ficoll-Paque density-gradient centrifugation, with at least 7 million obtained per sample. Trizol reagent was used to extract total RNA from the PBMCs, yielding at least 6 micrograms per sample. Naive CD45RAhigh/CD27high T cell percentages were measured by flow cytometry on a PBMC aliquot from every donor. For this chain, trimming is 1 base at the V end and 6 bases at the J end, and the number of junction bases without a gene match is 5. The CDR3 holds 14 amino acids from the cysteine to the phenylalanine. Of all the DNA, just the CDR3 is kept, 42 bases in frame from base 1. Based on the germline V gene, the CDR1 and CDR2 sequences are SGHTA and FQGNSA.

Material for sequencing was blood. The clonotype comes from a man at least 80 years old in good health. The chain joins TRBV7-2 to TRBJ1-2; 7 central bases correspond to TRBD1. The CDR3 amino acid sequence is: CASSLVYGQDGYTF. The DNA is TGTGCCAGCAGCTTAGTTTACGGACAGGATGGCTACACCTTC.